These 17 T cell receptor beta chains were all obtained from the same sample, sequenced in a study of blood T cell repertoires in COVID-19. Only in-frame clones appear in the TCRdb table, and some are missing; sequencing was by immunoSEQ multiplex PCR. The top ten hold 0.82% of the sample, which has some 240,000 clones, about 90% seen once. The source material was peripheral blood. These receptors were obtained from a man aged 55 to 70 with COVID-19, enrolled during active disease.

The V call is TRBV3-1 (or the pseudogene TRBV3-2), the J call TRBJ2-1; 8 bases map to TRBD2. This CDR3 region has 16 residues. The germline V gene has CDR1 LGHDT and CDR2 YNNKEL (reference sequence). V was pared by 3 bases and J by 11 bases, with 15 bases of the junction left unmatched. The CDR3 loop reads CASSQDFRGTSQKQFF. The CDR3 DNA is TGTGCCAGCAGCCAGGATTTTCGTGGGACTAGTCAAAAGCAGTTCTTC.

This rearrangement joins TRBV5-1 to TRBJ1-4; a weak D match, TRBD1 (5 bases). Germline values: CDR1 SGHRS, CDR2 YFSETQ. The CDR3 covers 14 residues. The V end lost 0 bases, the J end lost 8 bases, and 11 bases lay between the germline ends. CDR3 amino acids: CASSLGQGREKLFF. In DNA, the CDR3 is TGCGCCAGCAGCTTGGGGCAGGGAAGGGAAAAACTGTTTTTT.

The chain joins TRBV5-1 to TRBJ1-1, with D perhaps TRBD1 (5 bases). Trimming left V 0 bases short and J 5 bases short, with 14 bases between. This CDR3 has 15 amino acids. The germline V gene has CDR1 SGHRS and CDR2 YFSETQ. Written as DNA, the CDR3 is TGCGCCAGCAGCTTGGGAGGCAGGGAATGGACTGAAGCTTTCTTT. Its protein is CASSLGGREWTEAFF.

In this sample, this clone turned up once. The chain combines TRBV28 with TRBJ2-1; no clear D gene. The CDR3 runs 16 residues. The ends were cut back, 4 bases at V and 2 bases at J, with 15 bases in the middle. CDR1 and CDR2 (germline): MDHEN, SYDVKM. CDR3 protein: CASSSRSSRAYNEQFF. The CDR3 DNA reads TGTGCCAGCAGTTCACGATCTTCCCGGGCCTACAATGAGCAGTTCTTC.

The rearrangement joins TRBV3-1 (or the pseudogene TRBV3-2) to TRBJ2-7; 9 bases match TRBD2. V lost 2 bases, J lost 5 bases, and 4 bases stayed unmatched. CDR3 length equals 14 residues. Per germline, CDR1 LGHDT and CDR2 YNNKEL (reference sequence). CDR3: CASSQTSGFNEQYF. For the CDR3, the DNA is TGTGCCAGCAGCCAAACTAGCGGGTTCAACGAGCAGTACTTC.

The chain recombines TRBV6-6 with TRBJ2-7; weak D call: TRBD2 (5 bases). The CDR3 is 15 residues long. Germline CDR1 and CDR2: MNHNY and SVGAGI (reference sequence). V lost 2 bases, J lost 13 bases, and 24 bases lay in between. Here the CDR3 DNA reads TGTGCCAGCAGTTACGCGGGCGGCCTACGATTAAATAGCTACTTC. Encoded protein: CASSYAGGLRLNSYF.

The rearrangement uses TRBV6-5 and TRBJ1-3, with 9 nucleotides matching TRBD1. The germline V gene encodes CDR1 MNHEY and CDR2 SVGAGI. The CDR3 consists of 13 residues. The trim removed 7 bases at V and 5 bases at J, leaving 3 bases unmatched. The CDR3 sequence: CASTNRGRNTIYF. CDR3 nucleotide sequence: TGTGCCAGCACCAACAGGGGGCGAAACACCATATATTTT.

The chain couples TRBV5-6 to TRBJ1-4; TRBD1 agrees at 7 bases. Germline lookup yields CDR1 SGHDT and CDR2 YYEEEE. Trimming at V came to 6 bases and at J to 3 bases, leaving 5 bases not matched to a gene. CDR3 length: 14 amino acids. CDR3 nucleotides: TGTGCCAGCACCGAGGACAGGTCTAATGAAAAACTGTTTTTT. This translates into CASTEDRSNEKLFF.

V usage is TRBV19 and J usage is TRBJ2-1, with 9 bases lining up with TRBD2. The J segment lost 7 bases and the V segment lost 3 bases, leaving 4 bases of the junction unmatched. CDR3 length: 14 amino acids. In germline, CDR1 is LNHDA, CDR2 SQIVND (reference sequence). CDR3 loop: CASSMLAGANEQFF. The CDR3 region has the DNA TGTGCCAGTAGTATGTTAGCGGGAGCAAATGAGCAGTTCTTC.

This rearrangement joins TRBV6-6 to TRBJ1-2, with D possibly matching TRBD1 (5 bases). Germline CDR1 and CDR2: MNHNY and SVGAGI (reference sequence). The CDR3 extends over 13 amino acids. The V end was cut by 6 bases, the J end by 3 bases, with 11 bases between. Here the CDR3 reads CASRNGQDYGYTF. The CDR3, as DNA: TGTGCCAGCAGAAATGGACAAGACTATGGCTACACCTTC.

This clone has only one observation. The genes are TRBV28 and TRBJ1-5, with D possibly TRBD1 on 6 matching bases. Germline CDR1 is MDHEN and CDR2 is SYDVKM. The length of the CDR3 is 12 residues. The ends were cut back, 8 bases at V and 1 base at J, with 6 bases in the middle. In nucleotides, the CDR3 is TGTGCCAGCGGACAGAGCAATCAGCCCCAGCATTTT. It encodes CASGQSNQPQHF. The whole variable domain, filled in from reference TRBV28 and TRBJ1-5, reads DVKVTQSSRYLVKRTGEKVFLECVQDMDHENMFWYRQDPGLGLRLIYFSYDVKMKEKGDIPEGYSVSREKKERFSLILESASTNQTSMYLCASGQSNQPQHFGDGTRLSIL.

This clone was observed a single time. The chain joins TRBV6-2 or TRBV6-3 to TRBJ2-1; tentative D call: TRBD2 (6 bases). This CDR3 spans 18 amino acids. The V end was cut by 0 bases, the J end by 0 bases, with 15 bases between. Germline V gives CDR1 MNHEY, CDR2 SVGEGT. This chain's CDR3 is CASSYSTVGGSSYNEQFF. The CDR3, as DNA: TGTGCCAGCAGTTACTCCACTGTAGGAGGGAGCTCCTACAATGAGCAGTTCTTC.

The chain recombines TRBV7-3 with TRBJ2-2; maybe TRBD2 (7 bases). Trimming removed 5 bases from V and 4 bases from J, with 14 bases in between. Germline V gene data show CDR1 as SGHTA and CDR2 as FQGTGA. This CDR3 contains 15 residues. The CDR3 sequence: CASSPTRGGTGELFF. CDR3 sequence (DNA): TGTGCCAGCAGCCCCACGAGGGGGGGCACCGGGGAGCTGTTTTTT. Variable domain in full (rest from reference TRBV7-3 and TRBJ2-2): GAGVSQTPSNKVTEKGKYVELRCDPISGHTALYWYRQSLGQGPEFLIYFQGTGAADDSGLPNDRFFAVRPEGSVSTLKIQRTERGDSAVYLCASSPTRGGTGELFFGEGSRLTVL.

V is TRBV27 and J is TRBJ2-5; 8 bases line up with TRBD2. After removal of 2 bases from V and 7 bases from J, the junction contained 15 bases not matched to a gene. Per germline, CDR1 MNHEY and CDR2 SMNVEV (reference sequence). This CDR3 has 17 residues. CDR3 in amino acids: CASSLRGGAGGSRTQYF. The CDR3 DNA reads TGTGCCAGCAGTTTAAGGGGCGGTGCGGGGGGATCAAGGACCCAGTACTTC.

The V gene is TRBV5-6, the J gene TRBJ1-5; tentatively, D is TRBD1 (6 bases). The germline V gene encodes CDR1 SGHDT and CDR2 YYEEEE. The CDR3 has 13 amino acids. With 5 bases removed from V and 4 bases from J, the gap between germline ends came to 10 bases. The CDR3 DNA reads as TGTGCCAGCAGTCAGGGGTCTAATCAGCCCCAGCATTTT. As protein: CASSQGSNQPQHF.

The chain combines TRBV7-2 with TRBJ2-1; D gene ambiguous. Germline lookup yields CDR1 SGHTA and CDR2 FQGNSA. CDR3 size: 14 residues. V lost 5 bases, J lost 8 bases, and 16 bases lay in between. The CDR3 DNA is TGTGCCAGCAGCGCGACTTGGGTTACGGATGAGCAGTTCTTC. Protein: CASSATWVTDEQFF. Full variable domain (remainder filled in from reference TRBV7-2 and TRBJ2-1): GAGVSQSPSNKVTEKGKDVELRCDPISGHTALYWYRQSLGQGLEFLIYFQGNSAPDKSGLPSDRFSAERTGGSVSTLTIQRTQQEDSAVYLCASSATWVTDEQFFGPGTRLTVL.

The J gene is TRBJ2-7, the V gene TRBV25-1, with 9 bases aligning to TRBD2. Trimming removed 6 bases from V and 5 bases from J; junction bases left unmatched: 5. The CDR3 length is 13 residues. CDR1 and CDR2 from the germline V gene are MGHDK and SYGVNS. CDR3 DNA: TGTGCCAGCAGCCCCGGCGGGGGGGACGAGCAGTACTTC. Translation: CASSPGGGDEQYF.